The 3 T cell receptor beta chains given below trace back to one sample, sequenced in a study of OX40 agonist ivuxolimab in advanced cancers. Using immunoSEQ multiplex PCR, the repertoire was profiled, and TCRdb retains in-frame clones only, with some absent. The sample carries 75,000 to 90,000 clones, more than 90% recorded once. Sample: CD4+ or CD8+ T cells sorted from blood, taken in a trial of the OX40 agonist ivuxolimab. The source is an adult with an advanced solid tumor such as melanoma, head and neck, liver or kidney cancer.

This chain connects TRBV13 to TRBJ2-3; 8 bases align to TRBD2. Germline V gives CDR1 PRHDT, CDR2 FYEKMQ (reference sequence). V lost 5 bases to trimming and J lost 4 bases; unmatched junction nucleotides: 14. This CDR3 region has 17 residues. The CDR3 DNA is TGTGCCAGCAGCCTCACGGGGGCGGGGGGCCTTTCAGATACGCAGTATTTT. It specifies CASSLTGAGGLSDTQYF.

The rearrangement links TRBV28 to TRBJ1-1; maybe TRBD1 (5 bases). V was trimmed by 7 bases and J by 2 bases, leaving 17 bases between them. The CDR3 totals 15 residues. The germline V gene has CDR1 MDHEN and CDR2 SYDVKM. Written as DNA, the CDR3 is TGTGCCAGCACTGGTGGAGGGGCCGGAAACACTGAAGCTTTCTTT. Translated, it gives CASTGGGAGNTEAFF.

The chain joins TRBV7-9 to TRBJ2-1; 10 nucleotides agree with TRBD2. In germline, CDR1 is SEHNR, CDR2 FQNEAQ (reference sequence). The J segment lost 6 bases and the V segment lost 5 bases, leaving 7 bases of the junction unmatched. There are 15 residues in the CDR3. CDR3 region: CASSDPAGGLNEQFF. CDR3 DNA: TGTGCCAGCAGCGACCCAGCGGGAGGGCTCAATGAGCAGTTCTTC.